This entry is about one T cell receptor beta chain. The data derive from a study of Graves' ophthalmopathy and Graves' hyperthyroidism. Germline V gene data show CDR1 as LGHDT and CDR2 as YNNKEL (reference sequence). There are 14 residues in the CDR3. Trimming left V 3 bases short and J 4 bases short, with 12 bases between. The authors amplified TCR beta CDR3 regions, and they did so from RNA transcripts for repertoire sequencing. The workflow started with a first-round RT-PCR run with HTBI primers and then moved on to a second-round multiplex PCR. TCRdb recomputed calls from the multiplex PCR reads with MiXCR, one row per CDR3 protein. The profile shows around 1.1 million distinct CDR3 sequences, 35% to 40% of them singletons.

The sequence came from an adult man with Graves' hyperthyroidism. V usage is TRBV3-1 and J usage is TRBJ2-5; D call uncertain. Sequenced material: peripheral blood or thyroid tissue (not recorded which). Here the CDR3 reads CASSHWNRGETQYF. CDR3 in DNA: TGTGCCAGCAGCCATTGGAATCGAGGAGAGACCCAGTACTTC.